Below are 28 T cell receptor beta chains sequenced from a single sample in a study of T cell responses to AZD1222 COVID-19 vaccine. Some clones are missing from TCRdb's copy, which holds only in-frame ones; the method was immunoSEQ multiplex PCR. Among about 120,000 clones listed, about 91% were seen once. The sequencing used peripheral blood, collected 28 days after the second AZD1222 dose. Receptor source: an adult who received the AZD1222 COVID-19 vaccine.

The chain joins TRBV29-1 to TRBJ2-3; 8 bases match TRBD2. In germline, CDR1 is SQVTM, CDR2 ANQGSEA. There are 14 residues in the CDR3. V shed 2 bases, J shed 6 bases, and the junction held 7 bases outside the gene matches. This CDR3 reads CSVESPPGGDTQYF. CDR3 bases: TGCAGCGTTGAAAGTCCCCCGGGAGGGGATACGCAGTATTTT.

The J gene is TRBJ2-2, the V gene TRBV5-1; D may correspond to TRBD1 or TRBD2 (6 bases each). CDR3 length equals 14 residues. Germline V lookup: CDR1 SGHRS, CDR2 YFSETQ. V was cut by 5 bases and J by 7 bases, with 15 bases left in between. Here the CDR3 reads CASSKQGGHGELFF. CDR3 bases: TGCGCCAGCAGTAAACAGGGAGGTCACGGGGAGCTGTTTTTT.

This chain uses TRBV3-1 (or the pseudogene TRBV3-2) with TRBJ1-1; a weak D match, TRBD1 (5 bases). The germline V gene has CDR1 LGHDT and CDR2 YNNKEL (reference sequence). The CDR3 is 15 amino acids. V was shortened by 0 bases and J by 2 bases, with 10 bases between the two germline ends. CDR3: CASSQDETANTEAFF. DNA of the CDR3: TGTGCCAGCAGCCAAGACGAGACAGCTAACACTGAAGCTTTCTTT.

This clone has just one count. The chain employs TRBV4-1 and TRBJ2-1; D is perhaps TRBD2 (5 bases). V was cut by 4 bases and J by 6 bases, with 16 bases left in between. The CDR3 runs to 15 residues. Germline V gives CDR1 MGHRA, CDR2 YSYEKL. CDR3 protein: CASSPRTRTLNEQFF. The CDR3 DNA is TGCGCCAGCAGCCCTCGGACGAGGACTCTCAATGAGCAGTTCTTC.

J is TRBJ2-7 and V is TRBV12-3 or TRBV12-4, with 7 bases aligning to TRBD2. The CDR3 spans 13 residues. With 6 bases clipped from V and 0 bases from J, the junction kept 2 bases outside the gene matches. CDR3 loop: CASRLADSYEQYF. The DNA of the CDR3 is TGTGCCAGCAGGCTAGCGGACTCCTACGAGCAGTACTTC.

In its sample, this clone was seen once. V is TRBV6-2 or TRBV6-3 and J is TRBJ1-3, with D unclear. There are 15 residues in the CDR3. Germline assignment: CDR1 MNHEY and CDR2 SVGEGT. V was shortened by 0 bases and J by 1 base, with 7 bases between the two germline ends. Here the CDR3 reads CASSYSRGSGNTIYF. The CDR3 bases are TGTGCCAGCAGTTACTCCCGGGGATCTGGAAACACCATATATTTT.

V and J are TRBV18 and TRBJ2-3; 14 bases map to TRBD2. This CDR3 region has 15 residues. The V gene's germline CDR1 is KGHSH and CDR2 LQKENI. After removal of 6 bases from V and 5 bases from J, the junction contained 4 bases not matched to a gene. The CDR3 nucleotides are TGTGCCAGCTCCCCCGGGACTAGCGGGAGAGATACGCAGTATTTT. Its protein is CASSPGTSGRDTQYF.

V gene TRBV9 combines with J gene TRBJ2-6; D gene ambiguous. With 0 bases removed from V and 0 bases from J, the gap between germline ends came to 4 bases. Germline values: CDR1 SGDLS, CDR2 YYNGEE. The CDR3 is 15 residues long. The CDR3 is CASSVGTSGANVLTF. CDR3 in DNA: TGTGCCAGCAGCGTAGGAACCTCTGGGGCCAACGTCCTGACTTTC.

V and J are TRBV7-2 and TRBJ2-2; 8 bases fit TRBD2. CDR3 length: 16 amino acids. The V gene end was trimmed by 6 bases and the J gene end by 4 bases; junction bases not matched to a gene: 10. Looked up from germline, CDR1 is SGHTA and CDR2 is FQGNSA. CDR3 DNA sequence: TGTGCCAGCAGGAGCTCGGGAGGGTGGAGCACCGGGGAGCTGTTTTTT. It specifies CASRSSGGWSTGELFF.

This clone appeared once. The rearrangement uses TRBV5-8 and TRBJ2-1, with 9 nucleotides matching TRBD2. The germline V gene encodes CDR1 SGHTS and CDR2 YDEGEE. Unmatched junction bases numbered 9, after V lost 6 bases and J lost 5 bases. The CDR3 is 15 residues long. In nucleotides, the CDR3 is TGTGCCAGCATTCCCGGACTAGCGTACGACAATGAGCAGTTCTTC. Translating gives CASIPGLAYDNEQFF.

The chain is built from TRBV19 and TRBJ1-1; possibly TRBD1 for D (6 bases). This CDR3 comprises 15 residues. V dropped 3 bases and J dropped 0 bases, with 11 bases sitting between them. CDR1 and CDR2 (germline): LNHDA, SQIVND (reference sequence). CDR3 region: CASSIRGPMNTEAFF. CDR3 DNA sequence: TGTGCCAGTAGTATCAGGGGCCCCATGAACACTGAAGCTTTCTTT.

CDR3 in amino acids: CASSLLVVFNEKLFF. The CDR3 nucleotides are TGTGCCAGCAGCTTACTTGTCGTGTTTAATGAAAAACTGTTTTTT. The chain employs TRBV7-9 and TRBJ1-4; D not certain. The V gene's germline CDR1 is SEHNR and CDR2 FQNEAQ (reference sequence). Trimming removed 2 bases at V and 4 bases at J, with 11 bases between. The CDR3 is made up of 15 amino acids. The full variable domain, in which reference TRBV7-9 and TRBJ1-4 provide the parts outside the CDR3, is DTGVSQNPRHKITKRGQNVTFRCDPISEHNRLYWYRQTLGQGPEFLTYFQNEAQLEKSRLLSDRFSAERPKGSFSTLEIQRTEQGDSAMYLCASSLLVVFNEKLFFGSGTQLSVL.

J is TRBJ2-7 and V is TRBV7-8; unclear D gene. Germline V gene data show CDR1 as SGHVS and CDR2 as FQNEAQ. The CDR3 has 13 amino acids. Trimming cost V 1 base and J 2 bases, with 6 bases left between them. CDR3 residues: CASSLVETYEQYF. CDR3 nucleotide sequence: TGTGCCAGCAGCTTAGTAGAAACCTACGAGCAGTACTTC.

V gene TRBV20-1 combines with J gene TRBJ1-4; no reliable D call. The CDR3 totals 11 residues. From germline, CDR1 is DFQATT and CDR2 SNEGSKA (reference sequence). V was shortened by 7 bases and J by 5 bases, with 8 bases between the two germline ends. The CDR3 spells CSVQHNEKLFF. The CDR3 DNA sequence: TGCAGTGTACAGCACAATGAAAAACTGTTTTTT.

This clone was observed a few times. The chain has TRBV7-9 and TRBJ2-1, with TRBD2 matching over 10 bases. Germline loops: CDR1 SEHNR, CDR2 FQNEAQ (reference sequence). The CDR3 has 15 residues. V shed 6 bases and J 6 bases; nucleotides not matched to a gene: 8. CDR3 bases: TGTGCCAGCAGTTTGAGCGGGAGGGCCGTCAATGAGCAGTTCTTC. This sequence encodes CASSLSGRAVNEQFF.

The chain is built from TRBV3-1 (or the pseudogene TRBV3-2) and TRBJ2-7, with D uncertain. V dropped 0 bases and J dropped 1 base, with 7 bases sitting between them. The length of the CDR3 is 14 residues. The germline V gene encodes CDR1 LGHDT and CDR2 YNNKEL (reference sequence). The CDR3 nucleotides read TGTGCCAGCAGCCAAGATTACGGATCCTACGAGCAGTACTTC. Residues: CASSQDYGSYEQYF.

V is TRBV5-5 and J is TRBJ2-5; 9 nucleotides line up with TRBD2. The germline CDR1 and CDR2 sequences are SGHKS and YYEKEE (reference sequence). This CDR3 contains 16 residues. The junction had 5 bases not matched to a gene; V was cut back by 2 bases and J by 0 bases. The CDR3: CASSFGTSSYQETQYF. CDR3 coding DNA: TGTGCCAGCAGCTTCGGGACTAGCAGCTACCAAGAGACCCAGTACTTC. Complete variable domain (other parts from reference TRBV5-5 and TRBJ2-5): DAGVTQSPTHLIKTRGQQVTLRCSPISGHKSVSWYQQVLGQGPQFIFQYYEKEERGRGNFPDRFSARQFPNYSSELNVNALLLGDSALYLCASSFGTSSYQETQYFGPGTRLLVL.

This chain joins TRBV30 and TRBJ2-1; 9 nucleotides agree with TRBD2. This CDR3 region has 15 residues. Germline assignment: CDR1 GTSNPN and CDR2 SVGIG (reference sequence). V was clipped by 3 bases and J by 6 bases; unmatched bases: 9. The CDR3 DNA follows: TGTGCCTGGAGATCGTGGCTAGCGGGATTCAATGAGCAGTTCTTC. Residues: CAWRSWLAGFNEQFF. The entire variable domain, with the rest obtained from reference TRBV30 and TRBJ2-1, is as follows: SQTIHQWPATLVQPVGSPLSLECTVEGTSNPNLYWYRQAAGRGLQLLFYSVGIGQISSEVPQNLSASRPQDRQFILSSKKLLLSDSGFYLCAWRSWLAGFNEQFFGPGTRLTVL.

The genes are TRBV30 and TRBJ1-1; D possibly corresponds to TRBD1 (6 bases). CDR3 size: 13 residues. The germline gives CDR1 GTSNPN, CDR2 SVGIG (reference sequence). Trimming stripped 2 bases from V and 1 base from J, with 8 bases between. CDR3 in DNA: TGTGCCTGGAGTCGGGGGGCGAACACTGAAGCTTTCTTT. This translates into CAWSRGANTEAFF.

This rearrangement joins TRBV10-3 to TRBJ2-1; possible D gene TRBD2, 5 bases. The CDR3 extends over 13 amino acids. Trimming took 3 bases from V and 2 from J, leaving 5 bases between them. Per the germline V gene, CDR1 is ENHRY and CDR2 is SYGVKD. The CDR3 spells CAISDGTYNEQFF. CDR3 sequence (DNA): TGTGCCATCAGTGACGGGACCTACAATGAGCAGTTCTTC.

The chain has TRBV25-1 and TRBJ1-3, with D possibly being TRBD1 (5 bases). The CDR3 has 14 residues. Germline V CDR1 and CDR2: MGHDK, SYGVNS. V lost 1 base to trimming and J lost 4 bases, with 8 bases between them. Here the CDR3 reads CASSESGAGNTIYF. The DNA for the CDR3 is TGTGCCAGCAGTGAATCCGGGGCGGGAAACACCATATATTTT.

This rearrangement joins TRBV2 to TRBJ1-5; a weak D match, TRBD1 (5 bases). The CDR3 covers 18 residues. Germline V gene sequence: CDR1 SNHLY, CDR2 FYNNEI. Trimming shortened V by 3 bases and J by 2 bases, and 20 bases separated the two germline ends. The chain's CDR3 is CASSEGTDSQRGNQPQHF. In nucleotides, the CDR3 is TGTGCCAGCAGTGAGGGGACCGACAGTCAAAGAGGCAATCAGCCCCAGCATTTT.

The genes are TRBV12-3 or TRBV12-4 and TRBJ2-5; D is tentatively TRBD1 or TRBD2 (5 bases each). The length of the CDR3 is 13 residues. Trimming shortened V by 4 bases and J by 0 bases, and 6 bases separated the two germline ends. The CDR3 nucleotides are TGTGCCAGCAGTTCGGGACACCAAGAGACCCAGTACTTC. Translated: CASSSGHQETQYF.

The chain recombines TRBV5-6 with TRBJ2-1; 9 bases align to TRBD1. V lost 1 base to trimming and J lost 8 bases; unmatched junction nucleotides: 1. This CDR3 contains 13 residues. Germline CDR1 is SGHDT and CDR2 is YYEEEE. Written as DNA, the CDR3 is TGTGCCAGCAGCTTGACAGGGGGCTATGAGCAGTTCTTC. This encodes CASSLTGGYEQFF. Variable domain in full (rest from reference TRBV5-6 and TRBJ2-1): DAGVTQSPTHLIKTRGQQVTLRCSPKSGHDTVSWYQQALGQGPQFIFQYYEEEERQRGNFPDRFSGHQFPNYSSELNVNALLLGDSALYLCASSLTGGYEQFFGPGTRLTVL.

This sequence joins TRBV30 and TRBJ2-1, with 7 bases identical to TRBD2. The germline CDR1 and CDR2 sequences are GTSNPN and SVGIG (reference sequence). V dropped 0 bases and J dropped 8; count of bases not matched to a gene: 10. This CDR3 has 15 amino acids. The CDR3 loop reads CAWSVVGGSGDEQFF. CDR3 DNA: TGTGCCTGGAGTGTAGTGGGGGGGAGTGGCGATGAGCAGTTCTTC.

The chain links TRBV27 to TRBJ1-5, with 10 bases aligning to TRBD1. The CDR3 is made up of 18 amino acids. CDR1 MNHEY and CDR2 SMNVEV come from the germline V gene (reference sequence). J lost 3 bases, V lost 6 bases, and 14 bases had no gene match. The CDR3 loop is CASRHTGTGVINNQPQHF. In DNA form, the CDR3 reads TGTGCCAGCAGACATACCGGGACAGGGGTTATCAACAATCAGCCCCAGCATTTT.

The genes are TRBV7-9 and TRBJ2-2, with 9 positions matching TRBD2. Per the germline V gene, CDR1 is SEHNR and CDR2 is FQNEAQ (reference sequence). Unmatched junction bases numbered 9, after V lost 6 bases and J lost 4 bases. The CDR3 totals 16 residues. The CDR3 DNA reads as TGTGCCAGCAGGGATCGGCGGGAGGGCGCCACCGGGGAGCTGTTTTTT. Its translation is CASRDRREGATGELFF.

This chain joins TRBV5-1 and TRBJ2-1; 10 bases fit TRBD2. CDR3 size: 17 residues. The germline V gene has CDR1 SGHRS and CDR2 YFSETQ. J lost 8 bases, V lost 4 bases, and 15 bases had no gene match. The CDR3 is CASSDRALAGDGHEQFF. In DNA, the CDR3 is TGCGCCAGCAGCGACAGGGCTCTAGCGGGAGACGGCCATGAGCAGTTCTTC.